This T cell receptor (beta chain) stems from a study of OX40 agonist ivuxolimab in advanced cancers. Study-wide results and caveats: Some patients who did not respond also had low normalized T-cell clonal expansion. No antigen was identified for the clonally expanded peripheral T cells.

A note on this clone: What it binds is unknown.

The protocol was immunoSEQ multiplex PCR, while the TCRdb copy is restricted to in-frame clones and leaves out a portion. The sample holds about 120,000 clones, around 87% seen once. Sample: CD4+ or CD8+ T cells sorted from blood, taken in a trial of the OX40 agonist ivuxolimab. The sequence came from an adult with an advanced solid tumor such as melanoma, head and neck, liver or kidney cancer.

CDR3 DNA: TGTGCCAGTAGTATACCGACTGCCCCGGGTCCCCGTTTAACAGATACGCAGTATTTT. Encoded protein: CASSIPTAPGPRLTDTQYF. The chain combines TRBV19 with TRBJ2-3; no reliable D call. V was pared by 2 bases and J by 3 bases, with 24 bases between. The CDR3 covers 19 residues. Germline V gives CDR1 LNHDA, CDR2 SQIVND (reference sequence).